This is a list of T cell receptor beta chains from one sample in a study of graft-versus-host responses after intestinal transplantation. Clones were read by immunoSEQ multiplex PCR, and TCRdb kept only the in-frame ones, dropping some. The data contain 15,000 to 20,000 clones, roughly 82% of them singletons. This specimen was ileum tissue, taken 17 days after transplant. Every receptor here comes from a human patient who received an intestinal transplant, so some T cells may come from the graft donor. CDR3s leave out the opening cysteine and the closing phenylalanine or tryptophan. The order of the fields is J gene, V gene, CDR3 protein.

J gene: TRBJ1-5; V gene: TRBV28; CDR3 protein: ASSLARLSH
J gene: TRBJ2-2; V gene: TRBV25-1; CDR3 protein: ARGDMTGELF
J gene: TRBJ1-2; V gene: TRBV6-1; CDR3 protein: ASSERLYGYT
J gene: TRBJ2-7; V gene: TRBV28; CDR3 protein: ASSITERRDLTSSYEQY
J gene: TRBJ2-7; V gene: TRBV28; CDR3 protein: ASSGQSSYEQY
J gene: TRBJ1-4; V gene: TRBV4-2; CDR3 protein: ASSQAPGQGGEGGEKLF
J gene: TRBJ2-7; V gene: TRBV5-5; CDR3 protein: ASSLLPDTGLAGANEQY
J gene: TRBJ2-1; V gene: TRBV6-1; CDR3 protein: ASSEARVPYNEQF
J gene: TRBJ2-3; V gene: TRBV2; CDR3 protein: ASSWGLEGALWTDTQY
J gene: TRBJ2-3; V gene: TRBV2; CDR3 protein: ASSVPPGFMSDTQY
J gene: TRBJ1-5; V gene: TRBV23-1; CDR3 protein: ASSQSPGPRTNSGRGNQPQH
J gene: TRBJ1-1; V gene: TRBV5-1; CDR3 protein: ASSLDRDVNTEAF
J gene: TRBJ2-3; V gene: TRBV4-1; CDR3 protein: ASSPHQGTPTDTQY
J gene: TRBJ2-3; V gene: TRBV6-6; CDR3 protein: ASSNHVLGTDTQY
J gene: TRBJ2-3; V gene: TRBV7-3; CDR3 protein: ASSLIGDTDTQY
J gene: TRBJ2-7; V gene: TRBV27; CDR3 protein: ASSPAQGGLYEQY
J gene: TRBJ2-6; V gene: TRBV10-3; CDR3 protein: AISEGDGQGAYGANVLT
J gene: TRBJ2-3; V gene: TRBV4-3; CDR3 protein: ASSQGETGLKVADTQY
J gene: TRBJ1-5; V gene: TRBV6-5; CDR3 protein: ASRHRAQRDQPQH
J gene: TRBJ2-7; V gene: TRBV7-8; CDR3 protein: ASSSYPGQGTYEQY
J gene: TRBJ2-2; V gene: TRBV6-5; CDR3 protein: ASSETNTGELF
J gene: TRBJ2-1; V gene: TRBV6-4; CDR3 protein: ASSLKGGSSYNEQF
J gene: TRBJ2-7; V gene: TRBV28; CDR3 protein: ASSFGGSGNEQY
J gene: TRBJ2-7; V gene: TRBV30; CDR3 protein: AWDGRPYEQY
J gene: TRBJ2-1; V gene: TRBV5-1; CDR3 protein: ASSFFLRQGTTAGYNEQF
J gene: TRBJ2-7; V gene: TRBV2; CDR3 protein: ASKGRDSYSEQY
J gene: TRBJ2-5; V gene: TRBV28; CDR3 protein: ASQKVRETQY
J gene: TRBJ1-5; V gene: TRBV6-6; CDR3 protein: ASSPSGPTGDQPQH
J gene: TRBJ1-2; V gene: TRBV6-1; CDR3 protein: ASSGRGGGRLYGYT
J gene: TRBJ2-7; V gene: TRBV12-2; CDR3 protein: ASRLSPSGQGVAYEQY
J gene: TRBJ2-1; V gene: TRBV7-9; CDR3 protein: ASSPGTSYNEQF
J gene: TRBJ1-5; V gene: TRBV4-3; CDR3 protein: ASSQGAGGTQH
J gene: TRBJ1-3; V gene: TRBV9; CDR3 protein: ASSRSGAGNTIY
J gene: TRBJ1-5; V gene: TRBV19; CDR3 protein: ASNDRNNQPQH
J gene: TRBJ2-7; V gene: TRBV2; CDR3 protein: ASSEVSYEQY
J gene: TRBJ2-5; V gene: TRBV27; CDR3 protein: ASSRGTPAQETQY
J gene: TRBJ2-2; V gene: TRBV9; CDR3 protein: ASSVGSPGELF
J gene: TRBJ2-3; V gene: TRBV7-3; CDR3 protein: ASSLGTNTDTQY
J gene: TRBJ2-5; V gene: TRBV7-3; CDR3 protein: ASSSSGGGQTQY
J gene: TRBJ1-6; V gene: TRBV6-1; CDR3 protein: ASSEWAGRGDSPLH
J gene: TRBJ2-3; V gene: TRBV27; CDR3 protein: ASSFTLMSGTTDTQY
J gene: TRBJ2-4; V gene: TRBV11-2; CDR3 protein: ASSLDRDRGALAKNIQY
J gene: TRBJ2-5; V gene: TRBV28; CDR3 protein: ASREQGWGETQY
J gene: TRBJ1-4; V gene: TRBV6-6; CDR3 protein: ASSYGGDGLNEKLF
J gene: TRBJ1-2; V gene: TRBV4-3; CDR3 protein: ASSQNLGEPDDGYT
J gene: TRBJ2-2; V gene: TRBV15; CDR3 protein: ATSTTQTRADNTGELF
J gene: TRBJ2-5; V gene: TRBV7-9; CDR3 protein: ASSSRTQGVLGETQY
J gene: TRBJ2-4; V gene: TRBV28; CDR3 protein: ASSFGTGLNIQY
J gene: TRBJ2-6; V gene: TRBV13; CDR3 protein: ASSSDRVLLAGANVLT
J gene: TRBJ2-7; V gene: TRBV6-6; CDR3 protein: ASSYPQGGPEQY
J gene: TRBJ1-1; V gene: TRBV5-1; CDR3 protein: ASSRGQLNTEAF
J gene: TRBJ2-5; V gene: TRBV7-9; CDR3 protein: ASGTWREGVRETQY
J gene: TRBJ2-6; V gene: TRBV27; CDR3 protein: ASSDAGTGANVLT
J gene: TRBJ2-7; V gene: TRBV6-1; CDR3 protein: ASSAGRISYEQY
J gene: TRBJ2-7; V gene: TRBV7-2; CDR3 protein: ASSSPSWEQY